This T cell receptor (beta chain) derives from a study of cytomegalovirus exposure and HLA in healthy donors. Looking at the study overall: The 120 or so validation repertoires used the same platform as the 550 to 700 first-cohort repertoires (as reported by a later analysis).

This clone was seen a few times. Its antigen remains unidentified. Study outcomes and limitations: TCR clusters originating in the first cohort tended to co-occur in the 100 to 150 validation repertoires, according to a later analysis. The study found most TCR sequences rare, yet found some public TCRs in many donors. 150 or so TCR beta chains were listed as cytomegalovirus-associated.

Profiled with immunoSEQ multiplex PCR; TCRdb holds only in-frame clones, not every one. The table includes more than 110,000 clones, around four fifths detected once. This clonotype was sampled from a woman aged 25 to 45 in good health and CMV-seronegative. Sequenced sample: PBMCs.

In nucleotides, the CDR3 is TGTGCCAGTAGTTCCAGACGAGACAGGCCCGGAGACTATGGCTACACCTTC. It yields the protein CASSSRRDRPGDYGYTF. The chain couples TRBV19 to TRBJ1-2, with D tentatively TRBD1 (6 bases). Trimming took off 5 bases at V and 3 bases at J, with 22 bases between the two ends. From germline, CDR1 is LNHDA and CDR2 SQIVND (reference sequence). This CDR3 is 17 amino acids long.